This T cell receptor beta chain came from a study of blood T cell repertoires in COVID-19. Study summary: Whether acute or convalescent, the COVID-19 samples came from the United States, Italy and Spain. The cDNA or gDNA used as material had been derived from T cells, B-cell-depleted T cells, or PBMCs.

Sequencing was performed with immunoSEQ multiplex PCR; in TCRdb, only in-frame clones are kept and a portion is missing. Of roughly 230,000 clones in the sample, 89% were seen once. Trimming removed 6 bases at V and 7 bases at J, with 12 bases between. CDR3 size: 12 residues. Germline V gene sequence: CDR1 MNHEY, CDR2 SVGEGT. The material sequenced was peripheral blood. The chain recombines TRBV6-2 or TRBV6-3 with TRBJ1-1; D may be TRBD1 (5 bases). The sequence came from a woman between 40 and 50 years old who had recovered from COVID-19. CDR3 residues: CASSAQGHEAFF. Here the CDR3 DNA reads TGTGCCAGCAGCGCCCAGGGCCATGAAGCTTTCTTT.